This T cell receptor (beta chain) is from a study of blood T cell repertoires in COVID-19. As originally analysed: Nucleated cell number was recorded as an estimate derived from reference gene primer amplification. The method was immunoSEQ multiplex PCR; TCRdb's version includes in-frame clones alone and lacks a portion of them. V and J calls plus clone size are reproduced from that table; the DNA served to infer D and trimming. Seen here are around 260,000 clones, more than 75% observed once, and the top ten hold around 5%. With 5 bases removed from V and 2 bases from J, the gap between germline ends came to 15 bases. This CDR3 has 15 amino acids. CDR1 and CDR2 (germline): MNHEY, SVGAGI.

Specimen: peripheral blood. The chain links TRBV6-5 to TRBJ1-1; no reliable D call. This TCR was sampled from a woman in her fifties or sixties with COVID-19, enrolled during active disease. This CDR3 is CASSLESGSNTEAFF. In DNA form, the CDR3 reads TGTGCCAGCAGTCTAGAATCGGGGAGTAACACTGAAGCTTTCTTT.